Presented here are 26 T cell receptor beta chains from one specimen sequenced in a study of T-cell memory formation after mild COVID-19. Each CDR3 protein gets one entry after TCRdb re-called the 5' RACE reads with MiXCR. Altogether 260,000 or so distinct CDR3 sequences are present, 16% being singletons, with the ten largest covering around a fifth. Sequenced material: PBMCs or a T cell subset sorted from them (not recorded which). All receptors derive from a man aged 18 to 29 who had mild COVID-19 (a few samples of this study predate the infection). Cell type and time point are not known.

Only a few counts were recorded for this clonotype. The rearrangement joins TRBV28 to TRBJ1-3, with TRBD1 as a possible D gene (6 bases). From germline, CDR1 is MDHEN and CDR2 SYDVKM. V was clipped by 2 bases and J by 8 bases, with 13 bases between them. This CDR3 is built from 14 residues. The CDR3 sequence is CASSLNRGLDTIYF. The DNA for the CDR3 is TGTGCCAGCAGTTTAAATCGGGGGCTAGACACCATATATTTT. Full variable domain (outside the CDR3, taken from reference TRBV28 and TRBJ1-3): DVKVTQSSRYLVKRTGEKVFLECVQDMDHENMFWYRQDPGLGLRLIYFSYDVKMKEKGDIPEGYSVSREKKERFSLILESASTNQTSMYLCASSLNRGLDTIYFGEGSWLTVV.

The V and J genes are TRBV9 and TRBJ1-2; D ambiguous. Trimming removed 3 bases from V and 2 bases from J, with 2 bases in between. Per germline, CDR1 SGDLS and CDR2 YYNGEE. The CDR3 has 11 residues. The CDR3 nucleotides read TGTGCCAGCAGCGGGAACTATGGCTACACCTTC. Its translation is CASSGNYGYTF.

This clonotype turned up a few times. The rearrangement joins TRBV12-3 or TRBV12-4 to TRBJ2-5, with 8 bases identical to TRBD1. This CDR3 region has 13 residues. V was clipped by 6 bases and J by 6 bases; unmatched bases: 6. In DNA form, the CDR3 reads TGTGCCAGCAGCAACGACAGGGGCCAGACCCAGTACTTC. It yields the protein CASSNDRGQTQYF.

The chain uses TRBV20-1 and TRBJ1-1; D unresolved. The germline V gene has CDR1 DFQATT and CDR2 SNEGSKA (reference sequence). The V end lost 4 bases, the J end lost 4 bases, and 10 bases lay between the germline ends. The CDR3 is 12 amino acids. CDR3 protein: CSATVGSTEAFF. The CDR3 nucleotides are TGCAGTGCTACGGTGGGGAGCACTGAAGCTTTCTTT.

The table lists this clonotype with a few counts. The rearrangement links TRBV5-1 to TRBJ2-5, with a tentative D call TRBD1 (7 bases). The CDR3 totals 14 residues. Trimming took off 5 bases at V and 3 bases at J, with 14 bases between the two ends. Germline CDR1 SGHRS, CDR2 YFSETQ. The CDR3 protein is CASRRQGGEETQYF. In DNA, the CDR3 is TGCGCCAGCAGAAGACAGGGAGGCGAAGAGACCCAGTACTTC.

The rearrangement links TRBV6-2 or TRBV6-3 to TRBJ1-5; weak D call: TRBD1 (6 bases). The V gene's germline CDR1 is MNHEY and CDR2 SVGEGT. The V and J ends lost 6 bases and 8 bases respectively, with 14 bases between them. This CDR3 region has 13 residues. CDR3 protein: CASRQQGWKPQHF. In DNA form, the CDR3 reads TGTGCCAGCAGGCAACAGGGTTGGAAGCCCCAGCATTTT.

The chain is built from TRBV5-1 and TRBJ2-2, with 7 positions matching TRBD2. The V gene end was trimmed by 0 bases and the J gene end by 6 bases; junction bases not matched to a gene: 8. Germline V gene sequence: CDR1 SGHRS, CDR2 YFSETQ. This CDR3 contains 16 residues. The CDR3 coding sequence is TGCGCCAGCAGCTTGGCCAACCAGGGAGGGTCCGGGGAGCTGTTTTTT. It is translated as CASSLANQGGSGELFF.

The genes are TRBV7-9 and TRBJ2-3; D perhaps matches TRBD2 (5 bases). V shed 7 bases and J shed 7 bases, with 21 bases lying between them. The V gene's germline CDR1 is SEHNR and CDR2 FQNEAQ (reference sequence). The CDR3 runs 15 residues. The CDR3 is CASTPAGVSHNTQYF. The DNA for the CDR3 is TGTGCCAGCACCCCGGCGGGTGTCAGCCATAATACGCAGTATTTT.

CDR3 in amino acids: CASSRRSSGANVLTF. The DNA for the CDR3 is TGTGCCAGCAGCCGGCGTTCGTCTGGGGCCAACGTCCTGACTTTC. This rearrangement joins TRBV28 to TRBJ2-6; D not resolved. Germline-derived CDR1 and CDR2 are MDHEN and SYDVKM. Deletions cut 6 bases from V and 1 base from J, with 10 bases between. CDR3 size: 15 residues.

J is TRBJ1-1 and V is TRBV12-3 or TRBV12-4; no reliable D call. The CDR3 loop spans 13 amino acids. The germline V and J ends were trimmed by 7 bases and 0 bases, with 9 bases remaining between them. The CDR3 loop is CASTQRMNTEAFF. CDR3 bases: TGTGCCAGCACCCAGCGGATGAACACTGAAGCTTTCTTT.

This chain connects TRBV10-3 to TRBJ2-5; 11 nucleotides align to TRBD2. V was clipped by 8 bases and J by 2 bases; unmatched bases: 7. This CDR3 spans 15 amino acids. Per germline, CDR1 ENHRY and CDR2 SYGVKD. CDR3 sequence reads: CAISIAGGIQETQYF. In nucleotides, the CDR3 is TGTGCCATCTCTATAGCGGGGGGGATTCAAGAGACCCAGTACTTC.

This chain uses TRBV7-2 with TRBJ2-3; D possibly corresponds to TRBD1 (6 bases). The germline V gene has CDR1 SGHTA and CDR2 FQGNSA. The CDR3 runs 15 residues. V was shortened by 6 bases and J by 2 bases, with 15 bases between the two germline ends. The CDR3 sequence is CASRLQGRYTDTQYF. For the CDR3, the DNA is TGTGCCAGCAGATTACAGGGAAGATACACAGATACGCAGTATTTT.

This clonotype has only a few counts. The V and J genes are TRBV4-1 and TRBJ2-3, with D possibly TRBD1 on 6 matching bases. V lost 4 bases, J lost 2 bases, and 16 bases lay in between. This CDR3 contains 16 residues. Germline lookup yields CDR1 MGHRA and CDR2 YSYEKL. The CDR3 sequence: CASSPSRTAYTDTQYF. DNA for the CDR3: TGCGCCAGCAGCCCTTCGCGGACAGCCTACACAGATACGCAGTATTTT.

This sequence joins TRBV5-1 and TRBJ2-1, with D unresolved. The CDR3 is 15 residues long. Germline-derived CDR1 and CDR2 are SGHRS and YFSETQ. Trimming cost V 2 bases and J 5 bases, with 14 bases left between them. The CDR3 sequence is CASSLVLVPDNEQFF. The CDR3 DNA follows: TGCGCCAGCAGCTTAGTCCTGGTACCGGACAATGAGCAGTTCTTC.

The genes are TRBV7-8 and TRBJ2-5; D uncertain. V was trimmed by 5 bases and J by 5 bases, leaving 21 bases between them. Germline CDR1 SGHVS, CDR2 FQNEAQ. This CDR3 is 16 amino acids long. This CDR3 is CASSPMASTTGETQYF. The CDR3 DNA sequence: TGTGCCAGCAGCCCAATGGCCAGCACAACCGGGGAGACCCAGTACTTC.

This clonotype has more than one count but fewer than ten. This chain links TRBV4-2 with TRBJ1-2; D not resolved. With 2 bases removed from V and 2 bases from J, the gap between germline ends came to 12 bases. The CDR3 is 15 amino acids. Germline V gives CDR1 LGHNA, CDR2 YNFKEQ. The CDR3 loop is CASSQSGPSNYGYTF. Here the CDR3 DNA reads TGTGCCAGCAGCCAATCGGGTCCTTCCAACTATGGCTACACCTTC.

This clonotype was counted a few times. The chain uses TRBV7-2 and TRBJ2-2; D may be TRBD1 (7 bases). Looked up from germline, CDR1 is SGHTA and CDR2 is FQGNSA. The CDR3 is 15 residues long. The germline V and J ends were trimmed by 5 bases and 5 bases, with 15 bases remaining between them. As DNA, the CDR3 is TGTGCCAGCAGCCTGCAGGGGGGAACTACCGGGGAGCTGTTTTTT. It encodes CASSLQGGTTGELFF. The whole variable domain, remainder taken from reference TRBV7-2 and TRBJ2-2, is GAGVSQSPSNKVTEKGKDVELRCDPISGHTALYWYRQSLGQGLEFLIYFQGNSAPDKSGLPSDRFSAERTGGSVSTLTIQRTQQEDSAVYLCASSLQGGTTGELFFGEGSRLTVL.

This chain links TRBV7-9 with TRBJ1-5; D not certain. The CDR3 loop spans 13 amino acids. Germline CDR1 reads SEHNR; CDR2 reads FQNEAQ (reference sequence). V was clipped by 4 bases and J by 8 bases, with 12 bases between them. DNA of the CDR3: TGTGCCAGCAGCTCTCACGCTACTGAGCCCCAGCATTTT. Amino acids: CASSSHATEPQHF.

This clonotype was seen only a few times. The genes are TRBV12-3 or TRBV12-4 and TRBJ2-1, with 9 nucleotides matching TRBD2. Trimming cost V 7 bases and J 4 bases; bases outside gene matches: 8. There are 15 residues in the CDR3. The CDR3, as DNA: TGTGCCAGCACCTACCGGGCGGGGGGGTACAATGAGCAGTTCTTC. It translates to CASTYRAGGYNEQFF.

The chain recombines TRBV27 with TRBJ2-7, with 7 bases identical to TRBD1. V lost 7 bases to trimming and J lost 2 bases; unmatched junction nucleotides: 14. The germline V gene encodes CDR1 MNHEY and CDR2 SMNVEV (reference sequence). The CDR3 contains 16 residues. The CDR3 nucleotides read TGTGCCAGCAACTTAACGGACAGGCATACAACCTACGAGCAGTACTTC. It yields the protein CASNLTDRHTTYEQYF.

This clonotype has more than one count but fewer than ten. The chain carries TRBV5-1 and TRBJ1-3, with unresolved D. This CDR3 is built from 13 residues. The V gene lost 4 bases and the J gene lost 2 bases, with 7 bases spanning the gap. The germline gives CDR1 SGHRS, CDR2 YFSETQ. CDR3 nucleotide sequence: TGCGCCAGCAGCATTGTCCCTGGAAACACCATATATTTT. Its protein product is CASSIVPGNTIYF.

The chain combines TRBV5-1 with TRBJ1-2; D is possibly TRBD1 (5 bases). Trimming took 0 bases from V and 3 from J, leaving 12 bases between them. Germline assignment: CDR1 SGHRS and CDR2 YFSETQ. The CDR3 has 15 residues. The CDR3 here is CASSLDWGADYGYTF. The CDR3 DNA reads TGCGCCAGCAGCTTGGACTGGGGCGCGGACTATGGCTACACCTTC.

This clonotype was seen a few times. The CDR3 reads CASSGGPLSGNTIYF. The CDR3 DNA reads as TGCGCCAGCAGCGGCGGGCCCCTCTCTGGAAACACCATATATTTT. V is TRBV5-1 and J is TRBJ1-3; no clear D. The length of the CDR3 is 15 residues. Germline values: CDR1 SGHRS, CDR2 YFSETQ. V dropped 4 bases and J dropped 0 bases, with 11 bases sitting between them.

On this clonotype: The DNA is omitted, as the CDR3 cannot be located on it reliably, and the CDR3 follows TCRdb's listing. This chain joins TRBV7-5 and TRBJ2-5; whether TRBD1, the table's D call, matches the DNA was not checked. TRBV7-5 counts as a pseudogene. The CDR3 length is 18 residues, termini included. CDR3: CISVPEFRRDPGGETQYF.

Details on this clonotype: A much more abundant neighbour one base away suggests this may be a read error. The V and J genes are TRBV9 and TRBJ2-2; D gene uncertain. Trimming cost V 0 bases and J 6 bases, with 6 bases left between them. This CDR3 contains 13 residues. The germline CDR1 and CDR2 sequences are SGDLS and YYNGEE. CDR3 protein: CASSVEGAGELFF. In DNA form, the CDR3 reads TGTGCCAGCAGCGTAGAGGGCGCCGGGGAGCTGTTTTTT.

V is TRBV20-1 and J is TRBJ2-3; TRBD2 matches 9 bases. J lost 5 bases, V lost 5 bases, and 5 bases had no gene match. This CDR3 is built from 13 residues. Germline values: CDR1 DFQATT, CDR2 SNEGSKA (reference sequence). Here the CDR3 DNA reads TGCAGTGCTCCGGGACTAGCAATAGATACGCAGTATTTT. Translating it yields CSAPGLAIDTQYF.